A selection of T cell receptor beta chains follows, all from one sample in a study of T cells after yellow fever vaccination. MiXCR was run by TCRdb on the 5' RACE reads, yielding one entry per CDR3 protein. The sample lists under 550,000 distinct CDR3 sequences; about a fifth were seen once. The starting material was PBMCs, obtained roughly 23 days after the first yellow fever vaccination. The source is a man aged 18 to 29 who received the YFV17D yellow fever vaccine. The CDR3 runs from the conserved cysteine through the conserved F or W. D genes are given only for firm matches. For some rows the clone size is stated as once, few or many, or as a class when expanded; others skip it.

clone size	V gene	D gene	J gene	CDR3 DNA	CDR3 protein
.	TRBV3-1	.	TRBJ2-5	TGTGCCAGCAGCCAAGCGTCGGTGGGGCCCGGAGAGACCCAGTACTTC	CASSQASVGPGETQYF
few	TRBV4-1	.	TRBJ1-5	TGCGCCAGCAGCCAAGTTCCAGGGGATCAGCCCCAGCATTTT	CASSQVPGDQPQHF
.	TRBV5-4	.	TRBJ2-3	TGTGCCAGCAGCGGCGGGGTGGACAGAAGCACAGATACGCAGTATTTT	CASSGGVDRSTDTQYF
.	TRBV12-3/TRBV12-4	.	TRBJ2-7	TGTGCCAGCAGTAGAACAGGGCCCTCCTACGAGCAGTACTTC	CASSRTGPSYEQYF
.	TRBV27	TRBD1	TRBJ1-2	TGTGCCAGCAGTGACCGACAGGGGCTCTATGGCTACACCTTC	CASSDRQGLYGYTF
.	TRBV11-3	TRBD2	TRBJ2-1	TGTGCCAGCAGCTCGAAGCGGGGGCCCTCCTACAATGAGCAGTTCTTC	CASSSKRGPSYNEQFF
.	TRBV20-1	.	TRBJ2-3	TGCACCGCCCCGACAGTCATAGATACGCAGTATTTT	CTAPTVIDTQYF
few	TRBV25-1	.	TRBJ2-5	TGTGCCAGCAGGCGAGAGACCCAGTACTTC	CASRRETQYF
.	TRBV2	.	TRBJ1-1	TGTGCCAGCAGTACAGTCCGGCTGAACACTGAAGCTTTCTTT	CASSTVRLNTEAFF
.	TRBV12-3/TRBV12-4	.	TRBJ1-2	TGTGCCAGCAGTTCTCGGACCGGCTACACCTTC	CASSSRTGYTF
few	TRBV25-1	.	TRBJ1-2	TGTGCCAGCAGTGAATGGGAGGGCCCCCTAGGGAGCTACACCTTC	CASSEWEGPLGSYTF
.	TRBV5-1	.	TRBJ2-7	TGCGCCAGCAGCTTGGAAGGCGGGGAGATCTACGAGCAGTACTTC	CASSLEGGEIYEQYF
.	TRBV6-4	TRBD2	TRBJ2-3	TGTGCCACGGGGGGTGTAGATACGCAGTATTTT	CATGGVDTQYF
.	TRBV5-1	.	TRBJ2-1	TGCGCCAGCAGCTTGGCAGTGGGGGCCGGGAATGAGCAGTTCTTC	CASSLAVGAGNEQFF
few	TRBV5-1	.	TRBJ1-2	TGCGCCAGCAGCCCACTGGTGACAGGCAAGGACTATGGCTACACCTTC	CASSPLVTGKDYGYTF
few	TRBV7-2	TRBD1	TRBJ2-5	TGTGCCAGCAGCTTTGACAGGGGGGATGGAGAGACCCAGTACTTC	CASSFDRGDGETQYF
.	TRBV5-1	.	TRBJ2-1	TGCGCCAGCAGCCAAACGAGCGCAGGGGGGTCCGATGAGCAGTTCTTC	CASSQTSAGGSDEQFF
few	TRBV4-1	.	TRBJ1-5	TGCGCCAGCAGCCAAGATGGGGCAGTTTATAGCAATCAGCCCCAGCATTTT	CASSQDGAVYSNQPQHF
.	TRBV7-9	.	TRBJ2-3	TGTGCCAGCAGCCCCCGCCGAACCACAGATACGCAGTATTTT	CASSPRRTTDTQYF
.	TRBV7-9	.	TRBJ1-1	TGTGCCAGCAGCTTCCTGGAGGGCGGGGGTCGTACTGAAGCTTTCTTT	CASSFLEGGGRTEAFF
few	TRBV7-2	TRBD2	TRBJ2-3	TGTGCCAGCAGCACCAGACTAGCGGGGGACACAGATACGCAGTATTTT	CASSTRLAGDTDTQYF
.	TRBV6-1	.	TRBJ1-4	TGTGCCACCCGGGTGGGCGGCAGCAATGAAAAACTGTTTTTT	CATRVGGSNEKLFF
.	TRBV6-2/TRBV6-3	.	TRBJ1-2	TGTGCCAGCAACGGATTCAACTATGGCTACACCTTC	CASNGFNYGYTF
few	TRBV7-3	TRBD2	TRBJ2-5	TGTGCCAGCAGCTTAGGAGGCTTGGCGGGGGGGCGGACCCAGTACTTC	CASSLGGLAGGRTQYF
.	TRBV6-2/TRBV6-3	TRBD1	TRBJ2-1	TGTGCCAGCAGGACAGGGGGTTCCTACAATGAGCAGTTCTTC	CASRTGGSYNEQFF
.	TRBV6-2/TRBV6-3	.	TRBJ2-3	TGTGCCAGCAGTTACGGGACGGAAGAGGATACGCAGTATTTT	CASSYGTEEDTQYF
.	TRBV5-1	.	TRBJ1-1	TGCGCCAGCAGCCCGTCGGCGGGAGTTCCTGAAGCTTTCTTT	CASSPSAGVPEAFF
.	TRBV6-4	.	TRBJ1-5	TGTGCCAGCAGTCGACTCCAGAAGCCACTATATAGCAATCAGCCCCAGCATTTT	CASSRLQKPLYSNQPQHF
many	TRBV5-1	.	TRBJ2-1	TGCGCCAGCAGCTTGTTACGCAGGGCTGTAAATGAGCAGTTCTTC	CASSLLRRAVNEQFF
.	TRBV11-2	.	TRBJ1-2	TGTGCCAGCAGCTTAGCTAACTATGGCTACACCTTC	CASSLANYGYTF
.	TRBV7-9	.	TRBJ2-7	TGTGCCAGCAGCTTAGTGATCTACGAGCAGTACTTC	CASSLVIYEQYF
.	TRBV5-1	.	TRBJ2-2	TGCGCCAGCAGCTTATTTTCATTGGACACCGGGGAGCTGTTTTTT	CASSLFSLDTGELFF
.	TRBV11-2	.	TRBJ2-1	TGTGCCAGCAGCTTTCCGGCAATTAGAAGTCTGAGCTCCTACAATGAGCAGTTCTTC	CASSFPAIRSLSSYNEQFF
.	TRBV13	.	TRBJ2-7	TGTGCCAGCAGACATTCTACAGGCAACAGGCACTTC	CASRHSTGNRHF
few	TRBV6-2/TRBV6-3	.	TRBJ1-6	TGTGCCAGCAGTTACTCGAATGGTTCACCCCTCCACTTT	CASSYSNGSPLHF
.	TRBV7-9	.	TRBJ2-1	TGTGCCAGCCCTAGGGAGCCTTACACCTACAATGAGCAGTTCTTC	CASPREPYTYNEQFF
.	TRBV6-2/TRBV6-3	.	TRBJ2-2	TGTGCCAGCAGTCGACTAGCCGGGGAGCTGTTTTTT	CASSRLAGELFF
few	TRBV5-1	.	TRBJ2-5	TGCGCCAGCAGCTTGGAGGGGGGTGGCAAGACCCAGTACTTC	CASSLEGGGKTQYF
.	TRBV6-2/TRBV6-3	TRBD1	TRBJ2-6	TGTGCCACCCGGACAGGTACTGGGGCCAACGTCCTGACTTTC	CATRTGTGANVLTF
.	TRBV2	TRBD2	TRBJ2-1	TGTGCCAGCACTACTAGCGGGGGGGCAGTGGGCAATGAGCAGTTCTTC	CASTTSGGAVGNEQFF
.	TRBV3-1	.	TRBJ1-1	TGTGCCAGCAGCCCCCCCATCATGAACACTGAAGCTTTCTTT	CASSPPIMNTEAFF
.	TRBV19	TRBD1	TRBJ1-2	TGTGCCAGTAGAGGACAGGGGCGAGCTAACTATGGCTACACCTTC	CASRGQGRANYGYTF
.	TRBV15	.	TRBJ2-1	TGTGCCACCAGCCCACCGGGGGCGGGCCATGAGCAGTTCTTC	CATSPPGAGHEQFF
.	TRBV6-2/TRBV6-3	.	TRBJ1-4	TGTGCCAGCAGTGAGCCGACAGTTAATGAAAAACTGTTTTTT	CASSEPTVNEKLFF